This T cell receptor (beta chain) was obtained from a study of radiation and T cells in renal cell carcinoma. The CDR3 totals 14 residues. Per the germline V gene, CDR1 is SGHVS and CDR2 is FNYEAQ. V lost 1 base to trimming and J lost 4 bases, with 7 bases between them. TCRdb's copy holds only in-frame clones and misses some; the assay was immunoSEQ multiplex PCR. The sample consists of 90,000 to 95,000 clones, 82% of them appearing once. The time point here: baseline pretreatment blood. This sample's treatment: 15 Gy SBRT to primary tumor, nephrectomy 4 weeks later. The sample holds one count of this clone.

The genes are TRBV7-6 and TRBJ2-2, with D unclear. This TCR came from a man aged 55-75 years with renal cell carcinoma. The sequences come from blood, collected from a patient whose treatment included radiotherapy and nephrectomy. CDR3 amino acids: CASSLGLATGELFF. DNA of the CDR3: TGTGCCAGCAGCTTAGGCCTTGCCACCGGGGAGCTGTTTTTT.